The sequence of this T cell receptor beta chain was determined in a study of Ad26.COV2.S vaccination and SARS-CoV-2 variants. Study-wide background: Donor participated within the Ad26.COV2.S arm of the COV1001 trial. In the study, Ad26.COV2.S was injected intramuscularly once, or twice 56 days apart.

Trimming took off 4 bases at V and 2 bases at J, with 14 bases between the two ends. The germline V gene encodes CDR1 LNHDA and CDR2 SQIVND (reference sequence). The CDR3 has 15 residues. With respect to this clone: Its target is not known.

Treatment denoted: some 20 received Ad26.COV2.S at low or high dose, single or two shots; several received placebo; per-sample allocation not given. Collection of samples fell on day 63 after the first vaccine or placebo injection. Study outcomes and limitations: Vaccine and placebo recipients had similar non-spike TCR breadth. Spike-specific TCR breadth in vaccine recipients exceeded that seen in placebo recipients.

The protocol was immunoSEQ multiplex PCR, while the TCRdb copy is restricted to in-frame clones and leaves out a portion. Of just over 350,000 clones in the sample, around 83% were seen once. Sequencing was performed on peripheral blood, taken in a trial of Ad26.COV2.S vaccine versus placebo. This sequence originates from a person between 18 and 65 years old who received the Ad26.COV2.S COVID-19 vaccine or a placebo. This chain joins TRBV19 and TRBJ2-5; D uncertain. The CDR3 coding sequence is TGTGCCAGTAGTAGGTCCCACATCCCACAAGAGACCCAGTACTTC. Translated: CASSRSHIPQETQYF.